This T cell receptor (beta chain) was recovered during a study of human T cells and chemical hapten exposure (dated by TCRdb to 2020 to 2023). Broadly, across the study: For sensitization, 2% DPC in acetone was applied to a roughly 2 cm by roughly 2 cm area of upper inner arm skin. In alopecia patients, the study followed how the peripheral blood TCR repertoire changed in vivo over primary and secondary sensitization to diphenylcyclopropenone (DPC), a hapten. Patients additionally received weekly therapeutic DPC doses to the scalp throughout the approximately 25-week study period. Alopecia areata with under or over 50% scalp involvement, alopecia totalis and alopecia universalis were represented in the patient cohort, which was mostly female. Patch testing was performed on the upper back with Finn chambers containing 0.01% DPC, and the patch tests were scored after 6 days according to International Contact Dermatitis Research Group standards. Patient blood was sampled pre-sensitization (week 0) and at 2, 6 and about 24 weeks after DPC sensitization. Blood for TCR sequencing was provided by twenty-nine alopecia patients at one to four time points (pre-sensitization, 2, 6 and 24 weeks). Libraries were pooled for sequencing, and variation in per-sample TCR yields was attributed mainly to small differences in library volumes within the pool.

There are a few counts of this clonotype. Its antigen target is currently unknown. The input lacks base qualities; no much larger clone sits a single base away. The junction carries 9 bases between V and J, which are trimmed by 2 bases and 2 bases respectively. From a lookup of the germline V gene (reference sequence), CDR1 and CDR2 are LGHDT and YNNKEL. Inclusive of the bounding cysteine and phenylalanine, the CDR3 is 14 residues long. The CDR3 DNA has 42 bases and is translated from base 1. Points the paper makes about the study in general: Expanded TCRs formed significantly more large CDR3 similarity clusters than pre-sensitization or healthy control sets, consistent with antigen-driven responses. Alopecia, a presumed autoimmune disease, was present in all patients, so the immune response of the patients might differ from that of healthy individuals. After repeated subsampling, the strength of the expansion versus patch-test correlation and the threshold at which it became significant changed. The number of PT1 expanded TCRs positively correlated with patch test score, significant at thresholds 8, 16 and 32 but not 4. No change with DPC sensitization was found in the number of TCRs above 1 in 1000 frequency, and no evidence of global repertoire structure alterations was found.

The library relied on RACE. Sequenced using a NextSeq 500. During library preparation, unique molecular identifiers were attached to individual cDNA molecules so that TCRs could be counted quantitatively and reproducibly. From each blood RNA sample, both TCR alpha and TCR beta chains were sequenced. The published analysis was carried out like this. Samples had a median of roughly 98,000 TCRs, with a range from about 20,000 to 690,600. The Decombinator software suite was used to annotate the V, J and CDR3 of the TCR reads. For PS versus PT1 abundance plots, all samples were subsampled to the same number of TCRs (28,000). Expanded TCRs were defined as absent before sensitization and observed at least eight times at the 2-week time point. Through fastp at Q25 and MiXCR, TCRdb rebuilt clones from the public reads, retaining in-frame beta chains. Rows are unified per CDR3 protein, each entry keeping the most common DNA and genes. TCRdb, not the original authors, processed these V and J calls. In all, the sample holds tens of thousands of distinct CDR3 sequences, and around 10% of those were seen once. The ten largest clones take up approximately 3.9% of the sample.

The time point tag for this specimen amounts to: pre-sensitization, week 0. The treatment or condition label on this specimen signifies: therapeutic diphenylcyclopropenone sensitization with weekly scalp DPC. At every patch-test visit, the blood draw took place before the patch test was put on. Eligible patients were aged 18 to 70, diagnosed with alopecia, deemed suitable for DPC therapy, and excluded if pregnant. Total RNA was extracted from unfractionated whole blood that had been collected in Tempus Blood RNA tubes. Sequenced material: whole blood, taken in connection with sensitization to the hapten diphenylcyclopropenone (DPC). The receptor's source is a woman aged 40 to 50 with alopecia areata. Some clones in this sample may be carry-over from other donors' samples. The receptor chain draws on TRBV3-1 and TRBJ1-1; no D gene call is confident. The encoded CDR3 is CASSQLYGNTEAFF. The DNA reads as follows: TGTGCCAGCAGCCAACTCTACGGTAACACTGAAGCTTTCTTT.